Shown below are 27 T cell receptor beta chains from a single sample sequenced in a study of shared clonotypes between healthy human individuals. Naive CD8 cells were CD45RO-negative, positively selected for CCR7, excluding terminally differentiated effector memory CD45RA+ cells. Sequenced by immunoSEQ multiplex PCR; TCRdb stores in-frame clones only, minus some. The sample lists 1.5 million to 2.5 million clones, roughly 95% seen once, with 0.95% to 1.5% in the top ten. Sequenced input: naive CD8+ T cells sorted from blood. The receptors derive from a man aged 18 to 30 in good health.

The chain links TRBV27 to TRBJ1-4; D is uncertain. The CDR3 contains 14 residues. The V and J ends lost 5 bases and 8 bases respectively, with 15 bases between them. Germline CDR1 is MNHEY and CDR2 is SMNVEV (reference sequence). CDR3 nucleotide sequence: TGTGCCAGCAGTCCTTATGGGGTTTGGGAAAAACTGTTTTTT. Amino acids: CASSPYGVWEKLFF.

The rearrangement uses TRBV6-6 and TRBJ2-5; D perhaps matches TRBD2 (5 bases). V lost 6 bases, J lost 0 bases, and 14 bases lay in between. Germline V CDR1 and CDR2: MNHNY, SVGAGI (reference sequence). This CDR3 has 15 residues. CDR3 region: CASSWSEDYQETQYF. CDR3 coding DNA: TGTGCCAGCAGCTGGAGCGAGGACTACCAAGAGACCCAGTACTTC.

This sequence joins TRBV10-3 and TRBJ2-7, with D unclear. Trimming removed 3 bases from V and 2 bases from J, with 14 bases in between. This CDR3 is built from 15 residues. From germline, CDR1 is ENHRY and CDR2 SYGVKD. CDR3 nucleotide sequence: TGTGCCATCAGTGACCCCAACGAGGTAGCCTACGAGCAGTACTTC. This gives the protein CAISDPNEVAYEQYF.

This clone is a singleton in its sample. J is TRBJ1-2 and V is TRBV7-6; D is possibly TRBD1 (5 bases). CDR1 and CDR2 from the germline V gene are SGHVS and FNYEAQ. Trimming shortened V by 5 bases and J by 7 bases, and 14 bases separated the two germline ends. This CDR3 has 13 amino acids. The CDR3 DNA is TGTGCCAGCAGCCGGGAGAGCGGGGCTGGCTACACCTTC. Residues: CASSRESGAGYTF.

The V gene is TRBV25-1, the J gene TRBJ1-2; the D is unclear. This CDR3 region has 13 residues. Trimming pared 4 bases from V and 5 bases from J, leaving 11 bases between. The germline gives CDR1 MGHDK, CDR2 SYGVNS. CDR3 amino acids: CASSVGVDYGYTF. The CDR3 DNA reads TGTGCCAGCAGTGTTGGGGTAGATTATGGCTACACCTTC.

This clone was seen once. This sequence joins TRBV28 and TRBJ1-1, with D perhaps matching TRBD1 (6 bases). In germline, CDR1 is MDHEN, CDR2 SYDVKM. Trimming pared 6 bases from V and 1 base from J, leaving 12 bases between. CDR3 size: 14 residues. The CDR3 nucleotides read TGTGCCAGCAGACCGGGACACCCGAACACTGAAGCTTTCTTT. Translation: CASRPGHPNTEAFF.

Here the CDR3 DNA reads TGCGCCAGCAGTGATCTACCGCTCGGAGCCCTCCACTTT. Residues: CASSDLPLGALHF. The V and J genes are TRBV10-1 and TRBJ1-6; D is unresolved. V lost 3 bases to trimming and J lost 14 bases, with 14 bases between them. The germline V gene has CDR1 WNHNN and CDR2 SYGVQD (reference sequence). The CDR3 length is 13 residues.

The rearrangement joins TRBV27 to TRBJ1-4; 8 nucleotides align to TRBD1. CDR1 is MNHEY and CDR2 is SMNVEV in the germline V gene (reference sequence). Trimming removed 5 bases from V and 7 bases from J; junction bases left unmatched: 9. This CDR3 region has 15 residues. CDR3 amino acids: CASSPHRGAAEKLFF. For the CDR3, the DNA is TGTGCCAGCAGTCCCCACAGGGGGGCTGCTGAAAAACTGTTTTTT.

V gene TRBV27 combines with J gene TRBJ2-5, with TRBD2 matching over 11 bases. The V gene end was trimmed by 8 bases and the J gene end by 2 bases; junction bases not matched to a gene: 4. Germline CDR1 is MNHEY and CDR2 is SMNVEV (reference sequence). The CDR3 has 14 residues. The CDR3 loop is CASATSGGQETQYF. DNA for the CDR3: TGTGCCAGCGCCACTAGCGGGGGACAAGAGACCCAGTACTTC.

The chain links TRBV11-2 to TRBJ2-5; D not certain. The V gene's germline CDR1 is SGHAT and CDR2 FQNNGV. With 5 bases removed from V and 5 bases from J, the gap between germline ends came to 9 bases. This CDR3 comprises 12 residues. CDR3 nucleotide sequence: TGTGCCAGCAGCCCTCCGTCGGAGACCCAGTACTTC. Translating gives CASSPPSETQYF.

V usage is TRBV1 and J usage is TRBJ2-4; the table's D call TRBD2 went unverified against the DNA. TRBV1 constitutes a pseudogene. This CDR3 spans 13 amino acids. Written as DNA, the CDR3 is TGCACCAGCAATGCCCACCGAGCGCCTCGTCCCCTATTC. Translated: CTSNAHRAPRPLF.

The V call is TRBV19, the J call TRBJ1-1; no definite D call. Looked up from germline, CDR1 is LNHDA and CDR2 is SQIVND (reference sequence). There are 12 residues in the CDR3. V dropped 7 bases and J dropped 0 bases, with 6 bases sitting between them. This CDR3 is CASKLMNTEAFF. CDR3 bases: TGTGCCAGTAAGCTAATGAACACTGAAGCTTTCTTT. The complete variable domain, with remaining parts taken from reference TRBV19 and TRBJ1-1, reads DGGITQSPKYLFRKEGQNVTLSCEQNLNHDAMYWYRQDPGQGLRLIYYSQIVNDFQKGDIAEGYSVSREKKESFPLTVTSAQKNPTAFYLCASKLMNTEAFFGQGTRLTVV.

The gene calls are TRBV28 and TRBJ1-4; the match to TRBD1 covers 9 bases. CDR1 MDHEN and CDR2 SYDVKM come from the germline V gene. The J segment lost 8 bases and the V segment lost 5 bases, leaving 15 bases of the junction unmatched. This CDR3 has 17 amino acids. CDR3 bases: TGTGCCAGCAGTCGCCTAAAAACCGGGACAGGGTCGGAAAAACTGTTTTTT. Its translation is CASSRLKTGTGSEKLFF.

The J gene is TRBJ1-4, the V gene TRBV27; D unclear. The CDR3 is made up of 14 amino acids. The germline V gene has CDR1 MNHEY and CDR2 SMNVEV (reference sequence). Trimming removed 4 bases from V and 7 bases from J, with 13 bases in between. For the CDR3, the DNA is TGTGCCAGCAGTTCTGAGGGTCAGCGTGAAAAACTGTTTTTT. Translated, it gives CASSSEGQREKLFF.

As concerns this clone: Other DNA variants within this sample encode the same CDR3. The chain has TRBV4-3 and TRBJ2-7; possible D gene TRBD1, 5 bases. The CDR3 loop spans 15 amino acids. CDR1 is LGHNA, CDR2 YSLEER, per germline. With 0 bases removed from V and 2 bases from J, the gap between germline ends came to 11 bases. CDR3 sequence reads: CASSQDWGGTYEQYF. The CDR3 nucleotides read TGCGCCAGCAGCCAAGATTGGGGCGGTACCTACGAGCAGTACTTC.

V usage is TRBV27 and J usage is TRBJ2-7; 7 positions agree with TRBD1. CDR3 length: 16 residues. With 3 bases clipped from V and 4 bases from J, the junction kept 12 bases outside the gene matches. CDR1 is MNHEY and CDR2 is SMNVEV in the germline V gene (reference sequence). DNA of the CDR3: TGTGCCAGCAGTTTTTCTACCGGGACAGTCGCGTACGAGCAGTACTTC. This codes for CASSFSTGTVAYEQYF.

The DNA for the CDR3 is TGTGCCAGCAGCTTAATCGACGGTAACAATGAGCAGTTCTTC. Protein product: CASSLIDGNNEQFF. The rearrangement uses TRBV7-3 and TRBJ2-1; no clear D gene. Germline assignment: CDR1 SGHTA and CDR2 FQGTGA. This CDR3 comprises 14 residues. V was pared by 1 base and J by 5 bases, with 9 bases between.

To note about this clone: The same CDR3 is also encoded by other DNA sequences in this sample. The gene calls are TRBV19 and TRBJ2-7; D might be TRBD2 (5 bases). Between the trimmed V and J ends, which lost 3 bases and 0 bases, there was a span of 9 bases. Germline CDR1 is LNHDA and CDR2 is SQIVND (reference sequence). CDR3 size: 14 residues. The CDR3 DNA reads TGTGCCAGTAGTATTTCGGGAAGCTCCTACGAGCAGTACTTC. It specifies CASSISGSSYEQYF.

This chain joins TRBV7-9 and TRBJ2-5; 9 bases match TRBD1. Germline V gene sequence: CDR1 SEHNR, CDR2 FQNEAQ (reference sequence). After removal of 5 bases from V and 3 bases from J, the junction contained 7 bases not matched to a gene. There are 15 residues in the CDR3. CDR3 loop: CASSPTRDREETQYF. Written as DNA, the CDR3 is TGTGCCAGCAGCCCGACCCGGGACAGGGAAGAGACCCAGTACTTC. The full variable domain, completed using reference TRBV7-9 and TRBJ2-5, is DTGVSQNPRHKITKRGQNVTFRCDPISEHNRLYWYRQTLGQGPEFLTYFQNEAQLEKSRLLSDRFSAERPKGSFSTLEIQRTEQGDSAMYLCASSPTRDREETQYFGPGTRLLVL.

This clone was observed a single time. This chain uses TRBV6-1 with TRBJ2-6, with a possible D match to TRBD1 (5 bases). V lost 4 bases to trimming and J lost 0 bases, with 19 bases between them. The CDR3 covers 19 residues. Germline-derived CDR1 and CDR2 are MNHNS and SASEGT. CDR3 in amino acids: CASSAETGHLDSGANVLTF. Written as DNA, the CDR3 is TGTGCCAGCAGTGCCGAAACTGGACACTTAGACTCTGGGGCCAACGTCCTGACTTTC.

This clone showed up just once. V and J are TRBV23-1 and TRBJ2-7; D not certain. TRBV23-1 is placed among ORFs of uncertain function. The CDR3 sequence is 16 residues long. Trimming took 4 bases from V and 0 from J, leaving 16 bases between them. The CDR3 DNA sequence: TGCGCCAGCAGTCGACGTGGACGCGTAAGCTCCTACGAGCAGTACTTC. Translated, it gives CASSRRGRVSSYEQYF.

This chain joins TRBV9 and TRBJ1-2; 7 bases are a match to TRBD1. CDR1 is SGDLS and CDR2 is YYNGEE in the germline V gene. The trim removed 3 bases at V and 3 bases at J, leaving 8 bases unmatched. The CDR3 totals 15 residues. The CDR3 nucleotides are TGTGCCAGCAGCGCAATCGACGGACAGGACTATGGCTACACCTTC. It specifies CASSAIDGQDYGYTF.

J is TRBJ1-3 and V is TRBV30; D uncertain. V lost 0 bases and J lost 4, with 4 bases in between. The CDR3 is 12 amino acids. Germline V gene sequence: CDR1 GTSNPN, CDR2 SVGIG (reference sequence). The CDR3 sequence: CAWSVPGNTIYF. The CDR3 bases are TGTGCCTGGAGTGTACCCGGAAACACCATATATTTT.

The chain is built from TRBV6-5 and TRBJ1-1; D is undetermined. The CDR3 has 15 residues. Germline CDR1 reads MNHEY; CDR2 reads SVGAGI. Trimming shortened V by 2 bases and J by 0 bases, and 10 bases separated the two germline ends. CDR3 residues: CASSYRASMNTEAFF. The CDR3 DNA is TGTGCCAGCAGTTACAGAGCGAGCATGAACACTGAAGCTTTCTTT.

This sequence joins TRBV28 and TRBJ1-1, with TRBD1 matching 8 bases. Germline V gene lookup returns CDR1 MDHEN and CDR2 SYDVKM. V lost 9 bases to trimming and J lost 6 bases; unmatched junction nucleotides: 9. The CDR3 has 13 amino acids. The CDR3 nucleotides are TGTGCCAGTGCGACAGGGGCGGCGTCTGAAGCTTTCTTT. Protein sequence: CASATGAASEAFF. Based on the CDR3 plus reference TRBV28 and TRBJ1-1, the full variable domain is DVKVTQSSRYLVKRTGEKVFLECVQDMDHENMFWYRQDPGLGLRLIYFSYDVKMKEKGDIPEGYSVSREKKERFSLILESASTNQTSMYLCASATGAASEAFFGQGTRLTVV.

This chain links TRBV14 with TRBJ2-7; D is undetermined. V was trimmed by 4 bases and J by 3 bases, leaving 7 bases between them. Germline values: CDR1 SGHDN, CDR2 FVKESK. The CDR3 is made up of 12 amino acids. CDR3 sequence (DNA): TGTGCCAGCAGCCCGACGCTCTACGAGCAGTACTTC. Translation: CASSPTLYEQYF. The full variable domain, completed using reference TRBV14 and TRBJ2-7, is EAGVTQFPSHSVIEKGQTVTLRCDPISGHDNLYWYRRVMGKEIKFLLHFVKESKQDESGMPNNRFLAERTGGTYSTLKVQPAELEDSGVYFCASSPTLYEQYFGPGTRLTVT.

The V and J genes are TRBV10-2 and TRBJ2-7; D is perhaps TRBD1 (6 bases). V was shortened by 8 bases and J by 6 bases, with 14 bases between the two germline ends. Germline V gene data show CDR1 as WSHSY and CDR2 as SAAADI. The CDR3 runs 12 residues. This CDR3 reads CASSVGGREQYF. CDR3 in DNA: TGCGCCAGCTCGGTTGGGGGCCGCGAGCAGTACTTC.